This TCR beta chain was recovered during a study of blood T cell repertoires in COVID-19. Overall study context: From the United States, Italy and Spain came samples of acute and convalescent COVID-19. PBMCs, B-cell-depleted T cells, or T cells provided the cDNA or gDNA that made up the material.

The study recruited people aged roughly 18 to 100 years across 20 to 30 US areas. This CDR3 is 14 amino acids long. Trimming took 9 bases from V and 7 from J; bases not matched to a gene: 11. CDR1 KGHDR and CDR2 SFDVKD come from the germline V gene. Measured with immunoSEQ multiplex PCR; TCRdb has only the in-frame clones, and not every one. The top ten hold 0.8% to 0.9% of the sample, which has some 400,000 clones, approximately 90% seen once. This chain uses TRBV24-1 with TRBJ1-5; 7 positions agree with TRBD1. Sequencing was carried out using PBMCs or T cells enriched from blood (not recorded which). The sequence was obtained from a woman between 40 and 55 years old who had been exposed to COVID-19. The CDR3 nucleotides are TGTGCCACCCTTCTGACAGGGCTGGGACAGCCCCAGCATTTT. The encoded protein is CATLLTGLGQPQHF.